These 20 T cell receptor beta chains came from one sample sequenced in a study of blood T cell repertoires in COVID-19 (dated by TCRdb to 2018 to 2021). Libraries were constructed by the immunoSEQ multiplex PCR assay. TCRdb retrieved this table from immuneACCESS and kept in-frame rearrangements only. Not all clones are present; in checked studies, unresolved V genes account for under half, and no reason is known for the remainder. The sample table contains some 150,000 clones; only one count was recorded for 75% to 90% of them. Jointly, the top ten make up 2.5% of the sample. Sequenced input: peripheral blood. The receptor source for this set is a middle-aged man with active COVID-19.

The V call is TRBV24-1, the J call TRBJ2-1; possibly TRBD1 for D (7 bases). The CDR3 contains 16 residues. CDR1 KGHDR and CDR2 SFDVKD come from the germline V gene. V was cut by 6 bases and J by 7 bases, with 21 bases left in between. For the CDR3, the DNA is TGTGCCACCAGTTTCGGTGGAGGGGGCATGGTAAATGAGCAGTTCTTC. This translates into CATSFGGGGMVNEQFF.

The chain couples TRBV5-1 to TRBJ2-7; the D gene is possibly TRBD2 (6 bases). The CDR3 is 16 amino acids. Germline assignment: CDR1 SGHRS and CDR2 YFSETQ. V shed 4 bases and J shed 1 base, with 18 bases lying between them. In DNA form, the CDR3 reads TGCGCCAGCAGCCCGACCCGAGGGGCGGGATCCTACGAGCAGTACTTC. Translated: CASSPTRGAGSYEQYF.

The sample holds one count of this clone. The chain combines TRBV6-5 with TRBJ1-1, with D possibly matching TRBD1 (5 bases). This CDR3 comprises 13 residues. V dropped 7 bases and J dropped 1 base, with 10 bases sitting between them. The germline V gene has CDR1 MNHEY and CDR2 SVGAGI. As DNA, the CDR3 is TGTGCCAGCAACCCCGGGGGGAACACTGAAGCTTTCTTT. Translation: CASNPGGNTEAFF.

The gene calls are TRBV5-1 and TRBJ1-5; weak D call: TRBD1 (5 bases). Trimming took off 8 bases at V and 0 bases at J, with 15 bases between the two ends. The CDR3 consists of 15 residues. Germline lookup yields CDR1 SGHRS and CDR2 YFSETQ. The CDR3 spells CASREMTDSNQPQHF. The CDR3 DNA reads TGCGCCAGTCGAGAGATGACAGATAGCAATCAGCCCCAGCATTTT.

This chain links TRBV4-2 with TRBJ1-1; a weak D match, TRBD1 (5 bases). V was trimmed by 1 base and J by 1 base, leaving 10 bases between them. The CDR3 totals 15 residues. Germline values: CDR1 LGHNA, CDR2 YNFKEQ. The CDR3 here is CASSQAGQSNTEAFF. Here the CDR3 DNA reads TGTGCCAGCAGCCAAGCCGGACAATCGAACACTGAAGCTTTCTTT.

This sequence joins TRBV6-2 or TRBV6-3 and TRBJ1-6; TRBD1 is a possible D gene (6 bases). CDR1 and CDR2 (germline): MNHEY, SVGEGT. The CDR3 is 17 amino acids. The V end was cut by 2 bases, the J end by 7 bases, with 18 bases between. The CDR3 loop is CASSYLTTGNGNSPLHF. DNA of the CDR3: TGTGCCAGCAGTTACCTCACTACAGGGAATGGCAATTCACCCCTCCACTTT.

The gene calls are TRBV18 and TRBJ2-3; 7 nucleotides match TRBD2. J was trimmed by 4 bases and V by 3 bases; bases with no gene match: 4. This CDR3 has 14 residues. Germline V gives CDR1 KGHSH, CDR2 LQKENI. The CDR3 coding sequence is TGTGCCAGCTCACCCCCGGCGGGGGCAGATACGCAGTATTTT. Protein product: CASSPPAGADTQYF.

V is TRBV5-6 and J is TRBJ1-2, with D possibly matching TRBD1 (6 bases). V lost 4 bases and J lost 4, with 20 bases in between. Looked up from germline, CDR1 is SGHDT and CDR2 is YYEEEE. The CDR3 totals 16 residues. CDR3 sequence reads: CASSVTGWGLSYGYTF. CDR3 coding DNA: TGTGCCAGCAGCGTGACTGGGTGGGGGCTCAGCTATGGCTACACCTTC. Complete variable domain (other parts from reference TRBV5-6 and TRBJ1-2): DAGVTQSPTHLIKTRGQQVTLRCSPKSGHDTVSWYQQALGQGPQFIFQYYEEEERQRGNFPDRFSGHQFPNYSSELNVNALLLGDSALYLCASSVTGWGLSYGYTFGSGTRLTVV.

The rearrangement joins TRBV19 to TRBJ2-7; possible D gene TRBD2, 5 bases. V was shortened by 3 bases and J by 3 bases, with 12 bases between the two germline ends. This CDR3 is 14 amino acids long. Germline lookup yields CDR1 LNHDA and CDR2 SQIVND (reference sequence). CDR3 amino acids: CASSILNGGYEQYF. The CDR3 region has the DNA TGTGCCAGTAGTATTTTAAACGGAGGCTACGAGCAGTACTTC.

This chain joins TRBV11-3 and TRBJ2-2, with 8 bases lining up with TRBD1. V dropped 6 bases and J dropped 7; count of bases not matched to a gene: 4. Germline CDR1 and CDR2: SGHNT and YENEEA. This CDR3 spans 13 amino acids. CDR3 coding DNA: TGTGCCAGCAGTCGACAGGGGATCGGGGAGCTGTTTTTT. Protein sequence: CASSRQGIGELFF.

CDR3 protein: CSASRQGVGYTF. In DNA form, the CDR3 reads TGCAGTGCTAGTCGGCAGGGGGTTGGCTACACCTTC. The chain employs TRBV20-1 and TRBJ1-2; 7 bases align to TRBD1. The V gene end was trimmed by 3 bases and the J gene end by 7 bases; junction bases not matched to a gene: 5. This CDR3 region has 12 residues. Germline CDR1 DFQATT, CDR2 SNEGSKA (reference sequence).

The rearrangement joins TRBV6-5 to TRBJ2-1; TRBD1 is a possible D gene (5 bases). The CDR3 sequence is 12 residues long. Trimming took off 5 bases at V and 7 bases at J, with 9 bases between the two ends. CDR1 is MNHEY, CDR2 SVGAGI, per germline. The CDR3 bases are TGTGCCAGCAGTCGCAGGGTGAATGAGCAGTTCTTC. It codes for CASSRRVNEQFF.

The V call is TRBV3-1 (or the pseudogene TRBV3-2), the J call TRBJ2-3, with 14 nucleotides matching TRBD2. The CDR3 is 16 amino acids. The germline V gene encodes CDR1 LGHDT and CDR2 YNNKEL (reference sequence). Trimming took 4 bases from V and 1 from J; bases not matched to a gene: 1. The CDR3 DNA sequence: TGTGCCAGCAGCCCGGGACTAGCGGGGGGCACAGATACGCAGTATTTT. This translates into CASSPGLAGGTDTQYF.

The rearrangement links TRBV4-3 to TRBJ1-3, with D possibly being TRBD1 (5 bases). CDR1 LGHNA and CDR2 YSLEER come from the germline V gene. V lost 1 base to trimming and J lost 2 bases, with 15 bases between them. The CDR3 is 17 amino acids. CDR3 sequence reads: CASSQGGGTYTGNTIYF. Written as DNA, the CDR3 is TGCGCCAGCAGCCAAGGTGGGGGGACGTACACTGGAAACACCATATATTTT.

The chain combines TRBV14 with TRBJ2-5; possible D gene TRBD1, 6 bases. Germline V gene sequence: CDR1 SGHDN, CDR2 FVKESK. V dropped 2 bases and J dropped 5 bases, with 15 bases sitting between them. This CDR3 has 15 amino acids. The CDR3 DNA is TGTGCCAGCAGCCAAAATAACAGGGTGTCCGAGACCCAGTACTTC. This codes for CASSQNNRVSETQYF.

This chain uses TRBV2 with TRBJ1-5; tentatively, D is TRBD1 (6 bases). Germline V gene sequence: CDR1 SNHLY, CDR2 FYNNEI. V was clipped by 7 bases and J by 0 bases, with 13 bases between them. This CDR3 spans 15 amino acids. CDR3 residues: CASNLDRTSNQPQHF. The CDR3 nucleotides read TGTGCCAGCAATCTGGACAGAACTAGCAATCAGCCCCAGCATTTT.

The CDR3 spells CSVGQGTNYGYTF. DNA of the CDR3: TGCAGCGTCGGACAGGGGACCAACTATGGCTACACCTTC. V is TRBV29-1 and J is TRBJ1-2; 9 bases line up with TRBD1. CDR3 length: 13 amino acids. The V and J ends lost 6 bases and 2 bases, in that order; junction bases with no gene match: 4. Germline CDR1 SQVTM, CDR2 ANQGSEA.

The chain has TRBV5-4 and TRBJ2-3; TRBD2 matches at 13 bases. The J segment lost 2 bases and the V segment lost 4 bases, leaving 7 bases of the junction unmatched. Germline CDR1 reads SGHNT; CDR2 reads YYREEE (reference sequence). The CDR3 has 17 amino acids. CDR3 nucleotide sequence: TGTGCCAGCAGCGTGGGAGGACTAGCGGGGGTCACAGATACGCAGTATTTT. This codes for CASSVGGLAGVTDTQYF.

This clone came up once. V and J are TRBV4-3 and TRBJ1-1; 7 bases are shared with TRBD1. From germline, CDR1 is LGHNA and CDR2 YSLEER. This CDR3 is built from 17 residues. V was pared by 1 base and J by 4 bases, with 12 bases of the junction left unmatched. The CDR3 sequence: CASSQADRGRGSTEAFF. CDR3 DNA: TGCGCCAGCAGCCAAGCTGATAGGGGGCGAGGGAGCACTGAAGCTTTCTTT.

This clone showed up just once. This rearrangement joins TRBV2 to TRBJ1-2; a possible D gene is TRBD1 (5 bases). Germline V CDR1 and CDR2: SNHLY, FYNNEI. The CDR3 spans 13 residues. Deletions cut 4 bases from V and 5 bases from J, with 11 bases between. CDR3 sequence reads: CASSVGGAYGYTF. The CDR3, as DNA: TGTGCCAGCAGTGTCGGAGGGGCGTATGGCTACACCTTC.